This T cell receptor (beta chain) was obtained from a study of T cells in Graves' hyperthyroidism and ophthalmopathy. There were TCR beta CDR3 regions amplified from RNA transcripts. The HTBI primer set drove a first-round RT-PCR of the TCR CDR3. One entry per CDR3 protein, called by TCRdb with MiXCR from the multiplex PCR reads. The sample contains about 300,000 distinct CDR3 sequences, less than 30% of which appear only once. CDR1 and CDR2 (germline): DFQATT, SNEGSKA (reference sequence). V was cut by 5 bases and J by 4 bases, with 18 bases left in between. This CDR3 comprises 14 residues. Participants, patients aged 18 to 65, had newly diagnosed hyperthyroidism with a duration under 2 months. Uncontrolled infections, other autoimmune diseases, pregnancy or lactation led to exclusion of patients. For the diagnoses, clinical symptoms, serum thyroxine and TRAb, thyroid ultrasound and orbital computed tomography were used. Drawn at first hyperthyroidism diagnosis, the blood sample preceded any ophthalmopathy symptoms.

The sample comprised blood. The chain is built from TRBV20-1 and TRBJ2-7, with D perhaps TRBD1 (5 bases). The clonotype originates from a man aged 35 to 55 with Graves' hyperthyroidism that later progressed to Graves' ophthalmopathy. The CDR3: CSAPPTGRAYEQYF. CDR3 sequence (DNA): TGCAGTGCTCCTCCAACAGGAAGGGCATACGAGCAGTACTTC.